The clone carrying this T cell receptor beta chain was found many times. The data were obtained in a study of T cells in Graves' hyperthyroidism and ophthalmopathy. Trimming removed 3 bases from V and 9 bases from J, with 17 bases in between. CDR3 length: 13 residues. The V gene's germline CDR1 is SQVTM and CDR2 ANQGSEA. RNA transcripts gave rise to amplified TCR beta CDR3 regions. Initially, a first-round RT-PCR of the TCR CDR3 employed the HTBI primer set. Each CDR3 protein gets one entry after TCRdb re-called the multiplex PCR reads with MiXCR. The top ten hold roughly a tenth of the sample, which has approximately 95,000 distinct CDR3 sequences, around 40% seen once.

Material: peripheral blood or thyroid tissue (not recorded which). This TCR was sampled from a woman aged 25 to 39 with Graves' hyperthyroidism. This chain joins TRBV29-1 and TRBJ1-2; perhaps TRBD1 as D (6 bases). CDR3 loop: CSVDRDTLGSYTF. CDR3 DNA: TGCAGCGTTGATCGGGACACCCTTGGAAGCTACACCTTC.